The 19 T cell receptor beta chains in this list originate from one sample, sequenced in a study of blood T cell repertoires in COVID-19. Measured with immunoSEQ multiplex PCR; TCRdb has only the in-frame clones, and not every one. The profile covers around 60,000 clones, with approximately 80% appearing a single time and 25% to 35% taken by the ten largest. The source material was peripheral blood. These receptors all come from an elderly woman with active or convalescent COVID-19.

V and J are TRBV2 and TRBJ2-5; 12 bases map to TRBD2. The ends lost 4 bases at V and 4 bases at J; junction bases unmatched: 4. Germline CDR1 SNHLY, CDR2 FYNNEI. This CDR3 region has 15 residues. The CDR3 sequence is CASSGLAGVGETQYF. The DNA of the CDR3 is TGTGCCAGCAGTGGACTAGCGGGGGTGGGAGAGACCCAGTACTTC.

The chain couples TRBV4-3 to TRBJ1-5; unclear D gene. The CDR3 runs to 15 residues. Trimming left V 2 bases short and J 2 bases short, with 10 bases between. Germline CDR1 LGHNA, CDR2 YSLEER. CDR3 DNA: TGCGCCAGCAGCCAACAGGTCTGGGGCAATCAGCCCCAGCATTTT. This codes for CASSQQVWGNQPQHF.

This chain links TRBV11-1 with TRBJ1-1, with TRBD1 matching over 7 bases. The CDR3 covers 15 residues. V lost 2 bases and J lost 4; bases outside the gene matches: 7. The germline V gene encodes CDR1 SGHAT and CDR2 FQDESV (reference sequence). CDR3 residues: CASSLKGAGGTEAFF. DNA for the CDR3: TGTGCCAGCAGCTTAAAAGGGGCAGGGGGCACTGAAGCTTTCTTT.

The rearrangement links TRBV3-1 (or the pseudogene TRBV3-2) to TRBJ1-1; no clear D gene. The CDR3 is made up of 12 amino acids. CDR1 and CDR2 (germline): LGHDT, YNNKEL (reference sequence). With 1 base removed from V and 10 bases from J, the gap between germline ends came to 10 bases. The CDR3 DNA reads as TGTGCCAGCAGCCAAGGCGGGTTCTCAGCTTTCTTT. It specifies CASSQGGFSAFF.

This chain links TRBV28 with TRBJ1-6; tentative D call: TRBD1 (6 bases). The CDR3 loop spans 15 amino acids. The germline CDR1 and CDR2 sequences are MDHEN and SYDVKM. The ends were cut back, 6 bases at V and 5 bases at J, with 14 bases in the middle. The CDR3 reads CASRVDRIDNSPLHF. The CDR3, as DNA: TGTGCCAGCAGGGTTGACAGGATCGATAATTCACCCCTCCACTTT.

The CDR3 nucleotides are TGTGCCAGCAGCGAAACTAGCGAGGCAGATACGCAGTATTTT. This translates into CASSETSEADTQYF. The chain uses TRBV6-4 and TRBJ2-3; the match to TRBD2 covers 7 bases. Trimming at V came to 6 bases and at J to 4 bases, leaving 7 bases not matched to a gene. This CDR3 has 14 amino acids. Looked up from germline, CDR1 is MRHNA and CDR2 is SNTAGT.

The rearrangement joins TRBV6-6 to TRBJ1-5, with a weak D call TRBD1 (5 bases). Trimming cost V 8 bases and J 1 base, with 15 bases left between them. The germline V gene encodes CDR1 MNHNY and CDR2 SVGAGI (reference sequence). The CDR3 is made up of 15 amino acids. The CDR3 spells CASYTTGESNQPQHF. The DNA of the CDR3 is TGTGCCAGCTATACGACGGGGGAGAGCAATCAGCCCCAGCATTTT.

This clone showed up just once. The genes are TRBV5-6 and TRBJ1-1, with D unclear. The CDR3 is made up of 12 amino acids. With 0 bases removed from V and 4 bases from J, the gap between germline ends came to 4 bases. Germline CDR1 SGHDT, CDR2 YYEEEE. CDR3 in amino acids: CASSLDRTEAFF. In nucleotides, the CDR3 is TGTGCCAGCAGCTTGGATCGCACTGAAGCTTTCTTT.

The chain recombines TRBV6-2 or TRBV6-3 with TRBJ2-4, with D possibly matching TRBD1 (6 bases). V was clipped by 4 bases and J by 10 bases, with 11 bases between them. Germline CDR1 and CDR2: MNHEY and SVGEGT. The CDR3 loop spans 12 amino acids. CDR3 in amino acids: CASSSQGQIQYF. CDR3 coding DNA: TGTGCCAGCAGTTCCCAAGGACAGATTCAGTACTTC.

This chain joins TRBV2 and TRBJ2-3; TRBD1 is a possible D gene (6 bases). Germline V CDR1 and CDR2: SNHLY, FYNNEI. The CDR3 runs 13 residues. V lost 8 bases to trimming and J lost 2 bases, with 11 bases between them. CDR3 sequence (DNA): TGTGCCAGCCGGGACACACACACAGATACGCAGTATTTT. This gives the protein CASRDTHTDTQYF.

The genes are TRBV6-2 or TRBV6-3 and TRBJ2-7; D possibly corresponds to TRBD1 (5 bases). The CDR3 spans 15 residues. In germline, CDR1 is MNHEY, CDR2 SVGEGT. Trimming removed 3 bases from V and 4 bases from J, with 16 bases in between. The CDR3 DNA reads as TGTGCCAGCAGTTATGAAACAGGAATGGTTTACGAGCAGTACTTC. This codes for CASSYETGMVYEQYF.

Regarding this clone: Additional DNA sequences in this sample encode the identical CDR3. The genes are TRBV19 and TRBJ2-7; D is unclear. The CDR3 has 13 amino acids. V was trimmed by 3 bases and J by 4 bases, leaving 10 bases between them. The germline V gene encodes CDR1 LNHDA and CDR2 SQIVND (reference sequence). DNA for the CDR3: TGTGCCAGTAGTATGGCAGGTAGTTACGAGCAGTACTTC. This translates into CASSMAGSYEQYF.

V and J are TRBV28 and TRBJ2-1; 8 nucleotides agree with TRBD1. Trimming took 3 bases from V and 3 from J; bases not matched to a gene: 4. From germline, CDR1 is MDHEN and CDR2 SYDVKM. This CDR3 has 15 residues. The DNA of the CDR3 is TGTGCCAGCAGTTTCGGACAGGGTGGCTACAATGAGCAGTTCTTC. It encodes CASSFGQGGYNEQFF. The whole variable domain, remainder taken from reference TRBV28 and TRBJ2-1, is DVKVTQSSRYLVKRTGEKVFLECVQDMDHENMFWYRQDPGLGLRLIYFSYDVKMKEKGDIPEGYSVSREKKERFSLILESASTNQTSMYLCASSFGQGGYNEQFFGPGTRLTVL.

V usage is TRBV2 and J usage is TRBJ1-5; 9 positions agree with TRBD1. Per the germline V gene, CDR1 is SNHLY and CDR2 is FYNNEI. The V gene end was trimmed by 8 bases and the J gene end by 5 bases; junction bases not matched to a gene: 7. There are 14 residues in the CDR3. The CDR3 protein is CASGTGMGDQPQHF. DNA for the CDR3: TGTGCCAGCGGGACAGGGATGGGAGATCAGCCCCAGCATTTT.

The CDR3 here is CASSKVLVRGQSNSPLHF. DNA for the CDR3: TGTGCCAGCAGTAAAGTTCTCGTCAGGGGGCAAAGTAATTCACCCCTCCACTTT. The chain joins TRBV27 to TRBJ1-6, with 8 bases identical to TRBD1. The CDR3 is 18 amino acids. Germline-derived CDR1 and CDR2 are MNHEY and SMNVEV (reference sequence). V trimming: 5 bases; J trimming: 6 bases; junction bases outside the gene matches: 15.

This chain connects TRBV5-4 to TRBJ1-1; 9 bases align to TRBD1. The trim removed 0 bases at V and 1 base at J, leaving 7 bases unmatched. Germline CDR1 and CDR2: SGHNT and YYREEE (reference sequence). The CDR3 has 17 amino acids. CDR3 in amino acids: CASSLDRTGVGNTEAFF. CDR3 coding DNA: TGTGCCAGCAGCTTGGACAGGACAGGGGTGGGGAACACTGAAGCTTTCTTT. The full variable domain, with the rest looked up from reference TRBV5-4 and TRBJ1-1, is ETGVTQSPTHLIKTRGQQVTLRCSSQSGHNTVSWYQQALGQGPQFIFQYYREEENGRGNFPPRFSGLQFPNYSSELNVNALELDDSALYLCASSLDRTGVGNTEAFFGQGTRLTVV.

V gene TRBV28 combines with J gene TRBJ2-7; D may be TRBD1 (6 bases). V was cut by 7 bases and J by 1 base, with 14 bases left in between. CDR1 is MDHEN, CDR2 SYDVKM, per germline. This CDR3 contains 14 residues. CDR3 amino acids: CASIGQGSSYEQYF. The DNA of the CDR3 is TGTGCCAGCATCGGGCAGGGGTCGTCCTACGAGCAGTACTTC.

Written as DNA, the CDR3 is TGTGCCAGCAGTGCACAGGGGAACCAGCCCCAGCATTTT. Translating it yields CASSAQGNQPQHF. This chain links TRBV6-6 with TRBJ1-5; 7 bases align to TRBD1. The V and J ends lost 5 bases and 7 bases, in that order; junction bases with no gene match: 5. CDR1 is MNHNY and CDR2 is SVGAGI in the germline V gene (reference sequence). This CDR3 contains 13 residues.

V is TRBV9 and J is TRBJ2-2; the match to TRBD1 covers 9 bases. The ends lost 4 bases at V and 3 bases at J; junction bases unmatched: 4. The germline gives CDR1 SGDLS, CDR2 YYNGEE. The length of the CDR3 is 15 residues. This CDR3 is CASSLRQGDTGELFF. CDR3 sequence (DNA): TGTGCCAGCAGCCTGCGACAGGGGGACACCGGGGAGCTGTTTTTT.